The sequence of this T cell receptor (beta chain) was determined in a study of blood T cell repertoires in COVID-19. Study-wide context: Sites across the United States, Italy and Spain contributed samples from acute and convalescent COVID-19.

Cohorts were assigned according to the clinical history that participants reported. Deletions cut 6 bases from V and 0 bases from J, with 6 bases between. Germline V gives CDR1 MNHEY, CDR2 SVGAGI. This CDR3 is built from 13 residues. Assay: immunoSEQ multiplex PCR; the TCRdb copy retains only in-frame clones and omits some. The data contain approximately 240,000 clones, less than 90% of them seen just once; the ten biggest clones take up roughly 3.2%. The TCR sequence derives from a woman in her fifties or sixties in a cohort exposed to, infected with or recovered from COVID-19 (not recorded which). This chain connects TRBV6-5 to TRBJ1-5; D might be TRBD1 (5 bases). The sample consisted of PBMCs or T cells enriched from blood (not recorded which). CDR3 bases: TGTGCCAGCAGGACAGATAGCAATCAGCCCCAGCATTTT. It specifies CASRTDSNQPQHF.